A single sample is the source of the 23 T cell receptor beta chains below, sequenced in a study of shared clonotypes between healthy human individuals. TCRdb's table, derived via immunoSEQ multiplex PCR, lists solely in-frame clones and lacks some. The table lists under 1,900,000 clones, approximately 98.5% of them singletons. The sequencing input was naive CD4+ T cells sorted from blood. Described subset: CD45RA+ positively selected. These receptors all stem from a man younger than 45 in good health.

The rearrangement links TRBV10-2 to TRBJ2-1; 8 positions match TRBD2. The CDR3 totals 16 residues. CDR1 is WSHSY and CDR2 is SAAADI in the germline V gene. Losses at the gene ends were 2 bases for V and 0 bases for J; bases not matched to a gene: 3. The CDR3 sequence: CASSEGSGISYNEQFF. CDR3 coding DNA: TGCGCCAGCAGTGAGGGTAGCGGGATCTCCTACAATGAGCAGTTCTTC.

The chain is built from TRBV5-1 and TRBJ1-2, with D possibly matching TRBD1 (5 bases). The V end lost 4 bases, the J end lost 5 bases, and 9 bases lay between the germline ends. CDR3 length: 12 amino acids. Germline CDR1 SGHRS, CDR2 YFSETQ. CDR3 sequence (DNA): TGCGCCAGCAGCGCGGACACTTATGGCTACACCTTC. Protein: CASSADTYGYTF.

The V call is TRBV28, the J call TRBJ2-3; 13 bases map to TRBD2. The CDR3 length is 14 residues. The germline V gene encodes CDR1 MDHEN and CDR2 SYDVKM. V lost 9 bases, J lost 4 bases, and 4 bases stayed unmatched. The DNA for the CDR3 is TGTGCCAGTAAGACTAGCGGGAGGTCAGATACGCAGTATTTT. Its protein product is CASKTSGRSDTQYF.

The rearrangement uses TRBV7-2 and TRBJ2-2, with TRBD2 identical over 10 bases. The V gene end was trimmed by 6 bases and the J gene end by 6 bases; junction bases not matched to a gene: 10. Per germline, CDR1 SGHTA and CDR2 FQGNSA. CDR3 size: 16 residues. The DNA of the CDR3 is TGTGCCAGCAGTTCCCCCCTAGCGGGAGTATCCGGGGAGCTGTTTTTT. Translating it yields CASSSPLAGVSGELFF.

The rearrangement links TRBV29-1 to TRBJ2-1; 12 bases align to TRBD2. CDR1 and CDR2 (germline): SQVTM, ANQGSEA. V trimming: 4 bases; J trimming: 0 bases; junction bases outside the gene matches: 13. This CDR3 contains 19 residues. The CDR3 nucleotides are TGCAGCGTTGCGATTCTTGGGACTAGCGGGTCTAGCTCCTACAATGAGCAGTTCTTC. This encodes CSVAILGTSGSSSYNEQFF.

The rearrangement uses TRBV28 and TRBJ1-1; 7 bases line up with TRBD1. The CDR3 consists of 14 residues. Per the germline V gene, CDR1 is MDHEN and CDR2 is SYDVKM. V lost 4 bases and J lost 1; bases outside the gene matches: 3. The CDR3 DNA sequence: TGTGCCAGCAGTTCAAGGGGGCGGAACACTGAAGCTTTCTTT. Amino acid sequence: CASSSRGRNTEAFF.

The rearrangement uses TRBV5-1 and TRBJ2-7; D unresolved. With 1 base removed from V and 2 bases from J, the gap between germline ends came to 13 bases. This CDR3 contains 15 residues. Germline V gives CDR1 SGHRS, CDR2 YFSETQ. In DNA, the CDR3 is TGCGCCAGCAGCTTGCGGGCAGGTCGACCCTACGAGCAGTACTTC. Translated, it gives CASSLRAGRPYEQYF.

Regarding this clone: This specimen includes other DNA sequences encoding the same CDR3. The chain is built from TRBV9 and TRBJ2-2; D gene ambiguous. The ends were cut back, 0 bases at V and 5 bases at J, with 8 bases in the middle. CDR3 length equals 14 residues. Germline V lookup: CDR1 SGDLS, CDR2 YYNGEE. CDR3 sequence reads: CASSVGGPTGELFF. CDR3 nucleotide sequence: TGTGCCAGCAGCGTAGGCGGACCTACCGGGGAGCTGTTTTTT.

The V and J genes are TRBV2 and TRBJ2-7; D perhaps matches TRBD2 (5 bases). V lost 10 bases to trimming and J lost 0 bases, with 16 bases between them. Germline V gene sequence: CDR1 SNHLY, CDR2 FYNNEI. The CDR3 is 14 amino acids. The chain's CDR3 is CAITYTGNSYEQYF. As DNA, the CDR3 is TGTGCCATCACGTACACCGGGAACTCCTACGAGCAGTACTTC.

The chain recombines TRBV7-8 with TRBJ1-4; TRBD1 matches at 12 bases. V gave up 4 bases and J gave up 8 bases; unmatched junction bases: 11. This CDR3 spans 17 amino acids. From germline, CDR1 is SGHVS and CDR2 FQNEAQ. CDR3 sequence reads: CASSWGTGGESQEKLFF. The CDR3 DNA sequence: TGTGCCAGCAGCTGGGGGACAGGGGGCGAGTCACAAGAAAAACTGTTTTTT.

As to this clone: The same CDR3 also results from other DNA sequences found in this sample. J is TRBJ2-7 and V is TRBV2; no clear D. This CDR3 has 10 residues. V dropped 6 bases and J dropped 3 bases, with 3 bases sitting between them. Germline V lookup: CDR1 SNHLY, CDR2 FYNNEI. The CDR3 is CASRIYEQYF. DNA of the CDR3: TGTGCCAGCAGGATCTACGAGCAGTACTTC.

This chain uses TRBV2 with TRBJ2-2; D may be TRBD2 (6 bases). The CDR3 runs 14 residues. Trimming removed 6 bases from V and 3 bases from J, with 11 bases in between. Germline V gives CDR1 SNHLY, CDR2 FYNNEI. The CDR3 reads CASRGLVDTGELFF. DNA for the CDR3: TGTGCCAGCAGGGGACTCGTAGACACCGGGGAGCTGTTTTTT.

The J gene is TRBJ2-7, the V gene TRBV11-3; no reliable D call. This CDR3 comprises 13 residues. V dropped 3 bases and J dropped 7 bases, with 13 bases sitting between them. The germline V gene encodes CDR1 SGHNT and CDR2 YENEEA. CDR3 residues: CASSFKEKAEQYF. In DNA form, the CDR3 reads TGTGCCAGCAGCTTCAAGGAAAAAGCAGAGCAGTACTTC.

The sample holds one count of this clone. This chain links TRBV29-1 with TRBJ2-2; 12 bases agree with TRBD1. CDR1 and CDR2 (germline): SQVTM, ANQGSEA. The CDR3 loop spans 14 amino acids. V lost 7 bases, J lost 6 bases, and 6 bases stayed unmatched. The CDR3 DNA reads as TGCAGCGCGGGGACAGGGGGCAATGCCGGGGAGCTGTTTTTT. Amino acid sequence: CSAGTGGNAGELFF.

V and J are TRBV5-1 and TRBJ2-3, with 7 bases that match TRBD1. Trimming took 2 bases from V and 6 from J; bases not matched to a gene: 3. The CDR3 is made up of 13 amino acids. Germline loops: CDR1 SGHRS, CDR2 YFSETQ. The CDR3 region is CASSFGTADTQYF. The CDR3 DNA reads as TGCGCCAGCAGCTTCGGGACAGCGGATACGCAGTATTTT. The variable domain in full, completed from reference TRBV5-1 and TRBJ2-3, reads KAGVTQTPRYLIKTRGQQVTLSCSPISGHRSVSWYQQTPGQGLQFLFEYFSETQRNKGNFPGRFSGRQFSNSRSEMNVSTLELGDSALYLCASSFGTADTQYFGPGTRLTVL.

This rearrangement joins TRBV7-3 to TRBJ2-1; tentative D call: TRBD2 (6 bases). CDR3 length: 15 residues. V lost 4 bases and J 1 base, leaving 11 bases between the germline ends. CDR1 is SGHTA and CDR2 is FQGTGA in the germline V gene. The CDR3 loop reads CASSSLAGSYNEQFF. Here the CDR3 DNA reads TGTGCCAGCAGCTCCTTGGCGGGGTCCTACAATGAGCAGTTCTTC.

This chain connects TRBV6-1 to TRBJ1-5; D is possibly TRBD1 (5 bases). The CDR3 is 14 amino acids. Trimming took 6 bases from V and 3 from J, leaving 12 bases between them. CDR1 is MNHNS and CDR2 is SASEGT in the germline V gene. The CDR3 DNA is TGTGCCAGCAGACATGGTGGGACCAATCAGCCCCAGCATTTT. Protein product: CASRHGGTNQPQHF.

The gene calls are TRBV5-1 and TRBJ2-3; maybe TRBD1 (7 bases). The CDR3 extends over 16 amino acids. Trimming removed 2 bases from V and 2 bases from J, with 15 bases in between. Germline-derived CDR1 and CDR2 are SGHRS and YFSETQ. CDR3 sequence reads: CASSFKGAGLTDTQYF. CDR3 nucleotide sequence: TGCGCCAGCAGCTTTAAGGGGGCGGGGCTCACAGATACGCAGTATTTT.

The CDR3 DNA reads as TGCGCCAGCAGCCTGGGAGCTGTTCCCTACGAGCAGTACTTC. Translation gives CASSLGAVPYEQYF. The gene calls are TRBV5-1 and TRBJ2-7; tentative D call: TRBD2 (5 bases). CDR1 is SGHRS and CDR2 is YFSETQ in the germline V gene. The V end was cut by 4 bases, the J end by 2 bases, with 13 bases between. The CDR3 contains 14 residues.

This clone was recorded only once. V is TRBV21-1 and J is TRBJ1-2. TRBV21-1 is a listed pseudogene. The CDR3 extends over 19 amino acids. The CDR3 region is CASSHHIGATTKEGYGYTF. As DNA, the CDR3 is TGTGCCAGCAGCCACCACATCGGGGCTACGACTAAAGAAGGCTATGGCTACACCTTC.

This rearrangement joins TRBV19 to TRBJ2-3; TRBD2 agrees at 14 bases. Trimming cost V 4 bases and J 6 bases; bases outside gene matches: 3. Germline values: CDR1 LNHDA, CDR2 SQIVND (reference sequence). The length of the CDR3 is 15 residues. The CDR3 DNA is TGTGCCAGTAGTACCTGGACTAGCGGGAGGGATACGCAGTATTTT. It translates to CASSTWTSGRDTQYF. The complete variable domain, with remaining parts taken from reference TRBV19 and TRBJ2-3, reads DGGITQSPKYLFRKEGQNVTLSCEQNLNHDAMYWYRQDPGQGLRLIYYSQIVNDFQKGDIAEGYSVSREKKESFPLTVTSAQKNPTAFYLCASSTWTSGRDTQYFGPGTRLTVL.

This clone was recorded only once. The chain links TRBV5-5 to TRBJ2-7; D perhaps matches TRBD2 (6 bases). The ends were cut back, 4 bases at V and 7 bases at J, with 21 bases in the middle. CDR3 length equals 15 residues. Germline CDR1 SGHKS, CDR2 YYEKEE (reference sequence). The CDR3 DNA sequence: TGTGCCAGCAGCATCCCTCAAAAGGGAGGAGGAGAGCAGTACTTC. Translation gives CASSIPQKGGGEQYF.

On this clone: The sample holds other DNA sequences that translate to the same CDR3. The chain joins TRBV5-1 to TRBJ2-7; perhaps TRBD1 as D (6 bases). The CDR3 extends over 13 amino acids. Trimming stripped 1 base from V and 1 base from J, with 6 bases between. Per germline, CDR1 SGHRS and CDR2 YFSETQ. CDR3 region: CASSLQGSYEQYF. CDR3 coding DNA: TGCGCCAGCAGCTTGCAGGGGTCCTACGAGCAGTACTTC.